This TCR beta chain is from a study of cytomegalovirus exposure and HLA in healthy donors. Across the whole study: An earlier analysis found 117 million unique TCR beta sequences from 200 million or so T cells. Notes on the study in general: DRB1 had the most TCR associations and HLA-C the fewest, a later analysis found, with rates varying by HLA locus. Previously analyzed data showed that most TCR beta V segments were productive at a frequency of about 87% or about 30%. Reportedly, diagnosis of cytomegalovirus status by the classifier showed high specificity and sensitivity.

As regards this clone: Its specificity is unknown.

With 4 bases removed from V and 3 bases from J, the gap between germline ends came to 8 bases. The CDR3 runs 13 residues. Germline values: CDR1 MRHNA, CDR2 SNTAGT. In the PCR, 60 Vbeta and 13 Jbeta primers were used. The protocol was immunoSEQ multiplex PCR, while the TCRdb copy is restricted to in-frame clones and leaves out a portion. Of about 110,000 clones listed, 70% to 80% are singletons. The TCR originated in a man aged 18-30 years in good health and CMV-seronegative. The chain combines TRBV6-4 with TRBJ2-3; D gene unclear. Sequencing used PBMCs. DNA for the CDR3: TGTGCCAGCAGTGGAGATATGACAGATACGCAGTATTTT. Protein: CASSGDMTDTQYF.